The next 6 T cell receptor beta chains were all read from a single sample in a study of regulatory T cells in long-lasting Graves disease. Time point given: persistent/refractory GD, antithyroid drugs over 5 years with positive TRAb. The TCR library was made from RNA extracted from PBMCs. Building the TCR beta libraries relied on iRepertoire HTBI primers, and CDR3 regions underwent Arm-PCR. MiXCR, run by TCRdb on the multiplex PCR reads, gives a single entry per CDR3 protein. This table holds about 660,000 distinct CDR3 sequences, around 30% found once. This specimen was peripheral blood mononuclear cells (PBMCs), taken when the disease was refractory, from a patient treated with antithyroid drugs. The origin of the receptors is a female donor with Graves disease.

V and J are TRBV12-3 or TRBV12-4 and TRBJ1-5; perhaps TRBD1 as D (6 bases). The DNA end is a closer match to TRBJ2-3, so the J assignment may be wrong. The CDR3 loop spans 14 amino acids. CDR3 sequence reads: CASSSGTDGQPQYF. In nucleotides, the CDR3 is TGTGCCAGCAGTTCCGGGACGGACGGACAGCCCCAGTATTTT.

For the CDR3, the DNA is TGTGCCATCAGTGAGTCCACAGAGTCTAACTATGGCTACACCTTC. Translation: CAISESTESNYGYTF. J is TRBJ1-2 and V is TRBV10-3; unclear D gene. In germline, CDR1 is ENHRY, CDR2 SYGVKD. The CDR3 is made up of 15 amino acids. Trimming took off 0 bases at V and 0 bases at J, with 8 bases between the two ends.

A few counts support this clonotype. The J gene is TRBJ1-5, the V gene TRBV6-1; D remains unclear. Trimming removed 6 bases at V and 4 bases at J, with 16 bases between. The CDR3 has 15 amino acids. Looked up from germline, CDR1 is MNHNS and CDR2 is SASEGT. The CDR3 nucleotides are TGTGCCAGCAGCCGCGATCCCATGGGTAATCAGCCCCAGCATTTT. Translation gives CASSRDPMGNQPQHF.

V and J are TRBV6-2 or TRBV6-3 and TRBJ1-1; no clear D. V shed 2 bases and J shed 7 bases, with 11 bases lying between them. CDR1 and CDR2 (germline): MNHEY, SVGEGT. The CDR3 extends over 13 amino acids. The CDR3 reads CASSYRQGGEAFF. The CDR3 DNA sequence: TGTGCCAGCAGTTACAGACAAGGCGGTGAAGCTTTCTTT.

V gene TRBV6-1 combines with J gene TRBJ2-4; D is possibly TRBD1 (6 bases). Trimming left V 6 bases short and J 0 bases short, with 15 bases between. CDR1 is MNHNS, CDR2 SASEGT, per germline. The CDR3 covers 16 residues. DNA of the CDR3: TGTGCCAGCAGCCCCGGGACAACCATAGCCAAAAACATTCAGTACTTC. Protein product: CASSPGTTIAKNIQYF.

Ten or more counts support this clonotype. V is TRBV12-3 or TRBV12-4 and J is TRBJ2-5; 9 positions match TRBD2. The CDR3 consists of 13 residues. V trimming: 4 bases; J trimming: 6 bases; junction bases outside the gene matches: 3. CDR3: CASSWREGQTQYF. In DNA form, the CDR3 reads TGTGCCAGCAGTTGGCGGGAGGGCCAGACCCAGTACTTC.